The TCR beta chain under discussion was sequenced for a study of vaccination effects on CD4 cells after COVID-19. Overall study context: Post-vaccine specimens were collected at a median of 72 days following the second dose. Notes on the study in general: Few convalescent patients were studied, and early post-infection samples were lacking. Healthy vaccinees showed cross-reactivity with common cold coronaviruses in only 1 of 255 vaccine-induced clones.

Comment on this clone: The antigen remains undetermined.

Libraries were prepared by immunoSEQ multiplex PCR; TCRdb keeps only in-frame clonotypes and omits some of them. The sample contains approximately 61,000 clones, more than 70% of which appear only once. The CDR3 length is 13 residues. The V gene lost 4 bases and the J gene lost 7 bases, with 12 bases spanning the gap. Germline loops: CDR1 KGHDR, CDR2 SFDVKD. ViraFEST expansion of antigen-specific CD4+ T cells with viral peptide pools preceded sequencing. Subsequent to a culture period of more than 8 days, CD4+ T cells were isolated. Two doses of either BNT162b2 or mRNA-1273 were given to each participant. Among the vaccine recipients, none had a prior SARS-CoV-2 infection, and nucleocapsid antibodies were negative.

The sample in question was CD4+ T cells from PBMCs cultured with HCoV-229E spike peptides, obtained after COVID-19 vaccination. The source is a human donor who received a COVID-19 vaccine. J is TRBJ2-5 and V is TRBV24-1; maybe TRBD1 (6 bases). CDR3 bases: TGTGCCACCAGTGACCCAAGGGGGAGGACCCAGTACTTC. Protein: CATSDPRGRTQYF.